This TCR beta chain was identified during a study of cytomegalovirus exposure and HLA in healthy donors. Whole-study findings and limits: In vitro testing confirmed a few CMV-associated chains as specific for CMV antigens. The number of N-insertions in an Asian-associated ancestry cluster was reportedly below the approximately 700-donor mean in a later analysis.

PCR was performed using 60 Vbeta and 13 Jbeta primers. Some clones are missing from TCRdb's copy, which holds only in-frame ones; the method was immunoSEQ multiplex PCR. The sample contains about 140,000 clones, around 80% of which appear only once. The CDR3 has 19 residues. V was clipped by 5 bases and J by 2 bases; unmatched bases: 17. CDR1 is SGHTA, CDR2 FQGNSA, per germline. In the case of this clone: Its antigen is undetermined.

This chain joins TRBV7-2 and TRBJ1-4, with 7 bases that match TRBD1. Specimen: PBMCs. The clonotype comes from a man aged 30 to 39 in good health. The CDR3 DNA reads TGTGCCAGCAGCAGGGTCGGAACGGCTCGAGGGGGCACTAATGAAAAACTGTTTTTT. Translating it yields CASSRVGTARGGTNEKLFF.